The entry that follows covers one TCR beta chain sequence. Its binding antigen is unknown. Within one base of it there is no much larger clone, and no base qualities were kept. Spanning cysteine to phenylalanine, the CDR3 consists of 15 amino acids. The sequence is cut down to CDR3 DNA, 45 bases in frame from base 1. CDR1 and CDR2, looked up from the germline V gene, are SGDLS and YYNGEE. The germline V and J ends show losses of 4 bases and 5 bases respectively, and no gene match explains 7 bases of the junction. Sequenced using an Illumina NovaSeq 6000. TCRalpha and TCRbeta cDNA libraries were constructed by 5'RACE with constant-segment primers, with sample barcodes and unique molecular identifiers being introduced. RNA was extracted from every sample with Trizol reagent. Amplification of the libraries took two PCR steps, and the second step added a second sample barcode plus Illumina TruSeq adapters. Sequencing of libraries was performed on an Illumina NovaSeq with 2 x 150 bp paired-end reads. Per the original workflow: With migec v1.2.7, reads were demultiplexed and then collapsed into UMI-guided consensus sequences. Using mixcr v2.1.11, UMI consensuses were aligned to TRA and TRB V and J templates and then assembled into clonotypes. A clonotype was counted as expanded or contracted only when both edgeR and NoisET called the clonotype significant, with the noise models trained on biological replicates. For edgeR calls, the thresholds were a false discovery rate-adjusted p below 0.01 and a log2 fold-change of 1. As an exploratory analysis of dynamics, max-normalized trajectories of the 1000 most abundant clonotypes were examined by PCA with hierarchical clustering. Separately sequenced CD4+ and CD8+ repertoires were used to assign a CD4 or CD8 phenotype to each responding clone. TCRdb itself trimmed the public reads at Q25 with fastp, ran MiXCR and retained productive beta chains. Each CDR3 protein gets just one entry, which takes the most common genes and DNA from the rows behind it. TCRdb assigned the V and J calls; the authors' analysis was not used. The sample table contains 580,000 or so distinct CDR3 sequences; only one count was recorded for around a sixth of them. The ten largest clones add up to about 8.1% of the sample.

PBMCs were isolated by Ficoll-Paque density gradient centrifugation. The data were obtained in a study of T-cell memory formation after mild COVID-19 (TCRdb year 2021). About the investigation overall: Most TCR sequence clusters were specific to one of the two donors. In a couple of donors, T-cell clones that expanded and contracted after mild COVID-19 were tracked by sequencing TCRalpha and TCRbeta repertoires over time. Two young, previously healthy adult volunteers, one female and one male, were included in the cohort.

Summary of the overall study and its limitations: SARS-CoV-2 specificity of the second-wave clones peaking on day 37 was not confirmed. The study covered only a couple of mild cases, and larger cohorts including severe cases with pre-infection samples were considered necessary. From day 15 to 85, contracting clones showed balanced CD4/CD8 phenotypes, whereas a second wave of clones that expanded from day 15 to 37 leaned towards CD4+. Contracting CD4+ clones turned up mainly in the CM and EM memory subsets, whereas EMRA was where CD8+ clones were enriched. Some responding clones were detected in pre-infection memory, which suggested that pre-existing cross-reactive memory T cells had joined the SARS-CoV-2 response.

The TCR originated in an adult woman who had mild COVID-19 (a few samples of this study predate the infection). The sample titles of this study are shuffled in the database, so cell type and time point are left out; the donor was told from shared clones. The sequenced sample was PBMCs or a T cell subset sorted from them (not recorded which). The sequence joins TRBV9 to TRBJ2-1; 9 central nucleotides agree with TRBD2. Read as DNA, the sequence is TGTGCCAGCAGCCTTCCTAGCGGGGCGGACAATGAGCAGTTCTTC. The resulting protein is CASSLPSGADNEQFF.